This T cell receptor beta chain was captured by sequencing in a study of cytomegalovirus exposure and HLA in healthy donors. Study-wide results and caveats: Around 18,000 TCR beta sequences were associated with HLA alleles at 0.05 false discovery rate in a later analysis. Researchers catalogued about 150 TCR beta chains as cytomegalovirus-associated. In vitro experiments confirmed that three CMV-associated chains were specific for CMV antigens.

Concerning this clone itself: Antigen: not known.

A multiplex PCR was run with 60 Vbeta primers and 13 Jbeta primers. The repertoire was sequenced with immunoSEQ multiplex PCR; TCRdb's copy has only in-frame clones and lacks some. In the table there are 150,000 to 180,000 clones, 60% to 85% of which are singletons. This CDR3 region has 18 residues. The V end was cut by 4 bases, the J end by 0 bases, with 20 bases between. The germline gives CDR1 SGHNT, CDR2 YYREEE (reference sequence). This chain uses TRBV5-4 with TRBJ2-4, with D maybe TRBD1 (6 bases). The source is a woman aged 40-49 years in good health and CMV-seronegative. Sequencing was carried out using PBMCs. The DNA for the CDR3 is TGTGCCAGCAGCCTGGGACATCAGGGTTTGCAAGCCAAAAACATTCAGTACTTC. This codes for CASSLGHQGLQAKNIQYF.